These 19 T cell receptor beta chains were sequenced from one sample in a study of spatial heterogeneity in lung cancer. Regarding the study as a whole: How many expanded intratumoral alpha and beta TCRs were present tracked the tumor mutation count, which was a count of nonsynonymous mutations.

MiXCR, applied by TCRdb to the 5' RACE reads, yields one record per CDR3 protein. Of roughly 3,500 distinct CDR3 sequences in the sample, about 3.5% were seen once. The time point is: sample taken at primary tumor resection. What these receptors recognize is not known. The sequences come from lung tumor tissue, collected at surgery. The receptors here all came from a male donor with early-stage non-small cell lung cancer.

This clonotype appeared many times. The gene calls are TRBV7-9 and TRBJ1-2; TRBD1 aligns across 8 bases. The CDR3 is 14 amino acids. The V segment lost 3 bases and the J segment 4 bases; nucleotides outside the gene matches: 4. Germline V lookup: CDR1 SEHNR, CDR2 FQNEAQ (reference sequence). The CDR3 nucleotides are TGTGCCAGCAGCTTGGGGACAGGATTCTATGGCTACACCTTC. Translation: CASSLGTGFYGYTF.

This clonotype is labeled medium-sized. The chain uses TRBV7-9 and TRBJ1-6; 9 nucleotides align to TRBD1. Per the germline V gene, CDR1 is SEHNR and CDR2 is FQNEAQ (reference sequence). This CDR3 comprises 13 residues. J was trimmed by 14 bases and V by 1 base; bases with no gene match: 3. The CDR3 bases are TGTGCCAGCAGCTTAGACAGGGGGCTGTCCCTCCACTTT. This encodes CASSLDRGLSLHF.

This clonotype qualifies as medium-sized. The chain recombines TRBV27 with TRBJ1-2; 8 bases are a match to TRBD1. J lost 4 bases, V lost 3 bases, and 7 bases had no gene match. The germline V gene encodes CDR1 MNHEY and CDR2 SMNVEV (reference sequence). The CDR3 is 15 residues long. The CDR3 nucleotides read TGTGCCAGCAGTTTTCAGGGGGCCTCCGCCTATGGCTACACCTTC. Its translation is CASSFQGASAYGYTF.

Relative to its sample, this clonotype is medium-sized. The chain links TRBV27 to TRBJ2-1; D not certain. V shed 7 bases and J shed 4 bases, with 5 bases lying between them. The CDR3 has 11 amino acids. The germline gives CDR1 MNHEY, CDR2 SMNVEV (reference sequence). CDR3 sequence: CASKGYNEQFF. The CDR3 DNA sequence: TGTGCCAGCAAGGGTTACAATGAGCAGTTCTTC.

The CDR3 protein is CASSSFDEQFF. The CDR3 coding sequence is TGTGCCAGCAGCTCATTCGATGAGCAGTTCTTC. The genes are TRBV7-2 and TRBJ2-1; D unclear. The CDR3 is 11 amino acids. CDR1 and CDR2 (germline): SGHTA, FQGNSA. With 4 bases removed from V and 8 bases from J, the gap between germline ends came to 6 bases.

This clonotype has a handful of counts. The CDR3 bases are TGTGCCACCAGCAGAGGGGGGAACACCGGGGAGCTGTTTTTT. This gives the protein CATSRGGNTGELFF. The chain is built from TRBV15 and TRBJ2-2; no clear D gene. The CDR3 covers 14 residues. The V gene lost 1 base and the J gene lost 1 base, with 4 bases spanning the gap. The germline gives CDR1 LNHNV, CDR2 YYDKDF (reference sequence).

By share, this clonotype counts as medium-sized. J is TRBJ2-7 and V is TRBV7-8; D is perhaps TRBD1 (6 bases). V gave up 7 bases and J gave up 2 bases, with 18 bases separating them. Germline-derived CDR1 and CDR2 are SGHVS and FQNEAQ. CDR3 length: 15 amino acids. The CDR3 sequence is CASTTTTGFAYEQYV. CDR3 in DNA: TGTGCCAGCACCACTACAACAGGGTTTGCCTACGAGCAGTACGTC.

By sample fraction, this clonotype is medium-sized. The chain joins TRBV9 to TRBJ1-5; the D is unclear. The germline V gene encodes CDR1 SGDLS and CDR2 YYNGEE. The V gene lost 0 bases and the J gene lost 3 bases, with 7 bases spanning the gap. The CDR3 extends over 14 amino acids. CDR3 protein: CASSVDGSNQPQHF. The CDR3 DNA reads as TGTGCCAGCAGCGTAGACGGGTCCAATCAGCCCCAGCATTTT. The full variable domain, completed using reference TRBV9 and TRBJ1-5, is DSGVTQTPKHLITATGQRVTLRCSPRSGDLSVYWYQQSLDQGLQFLIQYYNGEERAKGNILERFSAQQFPDLHSELNLSSLELGDSALYFCASSVDGSNQPQHFGDGTRLSIL.

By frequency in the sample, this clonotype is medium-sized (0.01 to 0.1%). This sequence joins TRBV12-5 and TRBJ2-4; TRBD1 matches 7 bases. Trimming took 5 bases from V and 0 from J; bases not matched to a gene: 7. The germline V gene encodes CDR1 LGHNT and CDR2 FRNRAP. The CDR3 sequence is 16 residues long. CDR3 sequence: CASGPDRVGAKNIQYF. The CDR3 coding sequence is TGTGCTAGTGGTCCCGACAGGGTTGGAGCCAAAAACATTCAGTACTTC.

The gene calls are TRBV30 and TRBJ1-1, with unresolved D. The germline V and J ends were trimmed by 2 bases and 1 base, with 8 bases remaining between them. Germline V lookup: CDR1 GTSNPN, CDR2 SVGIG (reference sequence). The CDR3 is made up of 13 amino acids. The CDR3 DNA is TGTGCCTGGAGTCCCTTAGGGAACACTGAAGCTTTCTTT. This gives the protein CAWSPLGNTEAFF.

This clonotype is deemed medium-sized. CDR3 DNA: TGCAGTGCTATATCGAGAAAAAAACTGTTTTTT. It yields the protein CSAISRKKLFF. The chain carries TRBV20-1 and TRBJ1-4; D unresolved. V lost 4 bases to trimming and J lost 9 bases, with 9 bases between them. This CDR3 has 11 residues. Germline V gene lookup returns CDR1 DFQATT and CDR2 SNEGSKA (reference sequence).

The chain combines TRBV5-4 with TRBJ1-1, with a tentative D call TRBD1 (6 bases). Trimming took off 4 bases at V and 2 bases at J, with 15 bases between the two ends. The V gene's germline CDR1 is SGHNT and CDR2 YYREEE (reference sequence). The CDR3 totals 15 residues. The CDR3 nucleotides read TGTGCCAGCAGCGCCATGAGGGGGAGAAACACTGAAGCTTTCTTT. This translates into CASSAMRGRNTEAFF.

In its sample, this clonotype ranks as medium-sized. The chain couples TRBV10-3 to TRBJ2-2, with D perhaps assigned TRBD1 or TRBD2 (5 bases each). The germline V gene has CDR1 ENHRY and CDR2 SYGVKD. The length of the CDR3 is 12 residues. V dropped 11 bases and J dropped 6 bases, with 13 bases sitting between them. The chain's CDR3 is CARGRVAGELFF. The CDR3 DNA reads TGTGCCCGGGGCAGGGTGGCCGGGGAGCTGTTTTTT.

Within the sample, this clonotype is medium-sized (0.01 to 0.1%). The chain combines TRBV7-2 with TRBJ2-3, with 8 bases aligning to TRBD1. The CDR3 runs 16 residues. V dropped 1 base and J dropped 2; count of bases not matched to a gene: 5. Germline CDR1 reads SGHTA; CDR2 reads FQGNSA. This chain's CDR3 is CASSLGGTGSTDTQYF. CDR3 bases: TGTGCCAGCAGCTTAGGCGGGACAGGATCCACAGATACGCAGTATTTT.

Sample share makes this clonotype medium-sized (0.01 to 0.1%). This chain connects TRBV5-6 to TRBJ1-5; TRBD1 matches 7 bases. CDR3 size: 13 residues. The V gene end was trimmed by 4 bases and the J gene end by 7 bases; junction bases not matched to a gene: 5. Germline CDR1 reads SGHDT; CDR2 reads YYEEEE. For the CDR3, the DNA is TGTGCCAGCAGCCTACAGGGGTTGCAGCCCCAGCATTTT. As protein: CASSLQGLQPQHF.

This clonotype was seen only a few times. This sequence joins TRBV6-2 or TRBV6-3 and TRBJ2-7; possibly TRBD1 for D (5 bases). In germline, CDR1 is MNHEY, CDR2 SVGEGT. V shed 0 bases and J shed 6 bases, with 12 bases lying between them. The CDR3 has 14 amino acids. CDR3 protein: CASSYSPARVEQYF. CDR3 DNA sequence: TGTGCCAGCAGTTACTCGCCGGCCAGGGTCGAGCAGTACTTC.

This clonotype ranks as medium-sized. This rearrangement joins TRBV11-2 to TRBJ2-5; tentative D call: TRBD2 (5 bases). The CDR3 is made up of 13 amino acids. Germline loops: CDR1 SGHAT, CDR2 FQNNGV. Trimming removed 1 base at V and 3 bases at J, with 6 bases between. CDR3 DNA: TGTGCCAGCAGCTTAGGACTAAAAGAGACCCAGTACTTC. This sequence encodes CASSLGLKETQYF.

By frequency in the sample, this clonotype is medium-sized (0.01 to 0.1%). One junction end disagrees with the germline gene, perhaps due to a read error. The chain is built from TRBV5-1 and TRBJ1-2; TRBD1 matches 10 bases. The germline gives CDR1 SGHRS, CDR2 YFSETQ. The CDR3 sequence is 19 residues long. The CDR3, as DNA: TGCGCCAGCCGCTTCTCGAAATCCGGGACAGGGGTTCGGAAATATGGCTACACCTTC. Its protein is CASRFSKSGTGVRKYGYTF.

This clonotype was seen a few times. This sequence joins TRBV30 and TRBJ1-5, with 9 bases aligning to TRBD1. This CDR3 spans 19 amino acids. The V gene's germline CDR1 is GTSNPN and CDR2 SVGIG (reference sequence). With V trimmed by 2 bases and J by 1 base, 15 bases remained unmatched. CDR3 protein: CAWSKGWTGAGYSNQPQHF. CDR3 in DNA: TGTGCCTGGAGTAAAGGGTGGACAGGGGCTGGGTACAGCAATCAGCCCCAGCATTTT. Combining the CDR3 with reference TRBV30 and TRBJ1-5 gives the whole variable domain SQTIHQWPATLVQPVGSPLSLECTVEGTSNPNLYWYRQAAGRGLQLLFYSVGIGQISSEVPQNLSASRPQDRQFILSSKKLLLSDSGFYLCAWSKGWTGAGYSNQPQHFGDGTRLSIL.